The present entry profiles one T cell receptor (beta chain) with its context. Its antigen is unidentified. This entry belongs to a study of blood T cells in healthy people across ages. Regarding the study as a whole: Because sorting was not performed, PBMCs prevented conclusive naive versus antigen-experienced comparison.

The authors ran a second PCR of 7 to 11 cycles using a sample-barcoded 5' primer and a J-beta primer mix. TCRdb ran MiXCR on the 5' RACE reads and lists one entry per CDR3 protein. The top ten clones hold roughly 34% of a sample with about 640,000 distinct CDR3 sequences, about 54% of them seen once. V lost 4 bases and J lost 1; bases outside the gene matches: 7. This CDR3 region has 16 residues. Germline V lookup: CDR1 SGHRS, CDR2 YFSETQ. Sample donors were healthy Caucasian individuals that came from Russia, aged roughly 6 to 100. Total RNA was extracted at no less than 5 micrograms per sample. Sequenced sample: blood. The chain recombines TRBV5-1 with TRBJ2-2; 7 nucleotides line up with TRBD2. This receptor was taken from a man aged 55 to 70 in good health. CDR3 residues: CASSQTPSGNTGELFF. Written as DNA, the CDR3 is TGCGCCAGCAGCCAGACGCCTAGCGGGAACACCGGGGAGCTGTTTTTT.